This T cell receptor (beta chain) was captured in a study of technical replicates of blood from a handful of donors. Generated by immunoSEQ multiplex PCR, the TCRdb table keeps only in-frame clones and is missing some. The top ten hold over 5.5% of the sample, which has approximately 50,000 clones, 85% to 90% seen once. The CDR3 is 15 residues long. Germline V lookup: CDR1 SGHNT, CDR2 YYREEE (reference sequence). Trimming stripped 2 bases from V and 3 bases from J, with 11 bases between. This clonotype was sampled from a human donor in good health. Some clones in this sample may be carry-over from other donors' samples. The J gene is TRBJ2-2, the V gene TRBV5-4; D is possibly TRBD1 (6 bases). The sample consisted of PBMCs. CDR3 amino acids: CASSLQGLYTGELFF. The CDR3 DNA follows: TGTGCCAGCAGCTTACAGGGTCTCTACACCGGGGAGCTGTTTTTT.